The clone carrying this TCR beta chain was picked up a small number of times. One junction end disagrees with the germline gene, perhaps due to a read error. This sample is part of a study of regulatory T cells in long-lasting Graves disease. Arm-PCR with iRepertoire HTBI primers amplified the CDR3 regions for these TCR beta libraries. TCRdb recomputed calls from the multiplex PCR reads with MiXCR, one row per CDR3 protein. The sample shows more than 450,000 distinct CDR3 sequences, 15% to 20% of them seen only once. This CDR3 comprises 13 residues. Germline V CDR1 and CDR2: MDHEN, SYDVKM. Time point here: newly diagnosed GD, antithyroid drugs for less than 3 months. Scientists built the TCR library using RNA that was extracted from PBMCs. American Thyroid Association guidelines defined how Graves' disease was diagnosed. The same sample was also studied in work on T cells in Graves' hyperthyroidism and ophthalmopathy.

Sequencing was performed on peripheral blood mononuclear cells (PBMCs), taken at new diagnosis, from a patient treated with antithyroid drugs. This TCR derives from a man aged 35-49 years with Graves disease. The V and J genes are TRBV28 and TRBJ2-1; D unresolved. The chain's CDR3 is CASSLTTYNEQLF. CDR3 coding DNA: TGTGCCAGCAGTTTAACCACTTACAATGAGCAGCTCTTC.